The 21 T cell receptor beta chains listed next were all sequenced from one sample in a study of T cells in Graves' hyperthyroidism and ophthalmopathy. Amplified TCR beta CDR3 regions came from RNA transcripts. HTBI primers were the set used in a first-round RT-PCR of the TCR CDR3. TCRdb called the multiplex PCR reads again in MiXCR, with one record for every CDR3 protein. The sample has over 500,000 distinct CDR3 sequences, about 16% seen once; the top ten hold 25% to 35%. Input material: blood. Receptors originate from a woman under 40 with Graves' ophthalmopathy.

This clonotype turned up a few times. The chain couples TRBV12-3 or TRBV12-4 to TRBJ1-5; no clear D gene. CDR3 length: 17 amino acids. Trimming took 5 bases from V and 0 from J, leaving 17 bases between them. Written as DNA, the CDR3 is TGTGCCAGCAGTCCCCAGGTGGTGGCGGATAGCAATCAGCCCCAGCATTTT. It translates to CASSPQVVADSNQPQHF.

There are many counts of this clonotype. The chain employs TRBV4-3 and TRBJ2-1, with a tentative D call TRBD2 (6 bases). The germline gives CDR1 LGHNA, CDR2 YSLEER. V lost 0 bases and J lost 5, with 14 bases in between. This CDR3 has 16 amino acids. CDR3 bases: TGCGCCAGCAGCCAAGATCTGGAAACGGGGGACAATGAGCAGTTCTTC. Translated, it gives CASSQDLETGDNEQFF.

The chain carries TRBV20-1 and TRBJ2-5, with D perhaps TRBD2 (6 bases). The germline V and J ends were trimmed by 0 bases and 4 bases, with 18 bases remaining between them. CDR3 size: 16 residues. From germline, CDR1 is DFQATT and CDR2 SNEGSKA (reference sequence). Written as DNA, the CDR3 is TGCAGTGCTAGAGATTCTTCCGGGCCGGAGGGAGAGACCCAGTACTTC. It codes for CSARDSSGPEGETQYF.

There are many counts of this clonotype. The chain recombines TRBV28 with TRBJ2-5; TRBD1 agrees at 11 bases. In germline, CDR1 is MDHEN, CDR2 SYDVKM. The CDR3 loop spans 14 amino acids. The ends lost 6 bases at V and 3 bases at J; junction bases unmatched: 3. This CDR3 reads CASRDRGLEETQYF. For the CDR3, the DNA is TGTGCCAGCAGGGACAGGGGGCTTGAAGAGACCCAGTACTTC.

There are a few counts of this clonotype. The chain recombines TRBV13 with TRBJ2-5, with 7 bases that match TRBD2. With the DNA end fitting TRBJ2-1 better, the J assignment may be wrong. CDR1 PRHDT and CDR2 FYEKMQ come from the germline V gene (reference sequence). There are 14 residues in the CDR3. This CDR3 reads CASSLGRPRESQFF. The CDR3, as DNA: TGTGCCAGCAGCTTAGGCCGTCCGCGGGAGTCCCAGTTCTTC.

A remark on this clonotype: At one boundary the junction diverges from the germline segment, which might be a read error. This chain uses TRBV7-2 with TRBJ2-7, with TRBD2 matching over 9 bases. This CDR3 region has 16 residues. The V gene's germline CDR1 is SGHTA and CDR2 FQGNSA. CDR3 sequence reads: CASSPGPAGGYYEQYF. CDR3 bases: TGCGCCAGCAGCCCTGGACCAGCGGGAGGTTACTACGAGCAGTACTTC.

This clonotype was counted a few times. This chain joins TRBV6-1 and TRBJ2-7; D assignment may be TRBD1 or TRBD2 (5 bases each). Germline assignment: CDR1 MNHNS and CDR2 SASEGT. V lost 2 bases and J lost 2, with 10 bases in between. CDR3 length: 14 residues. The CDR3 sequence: CASSEWDGPYEQYF. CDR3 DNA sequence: TGTGCCAGCAGTGAATGGGACGGACCCTACGAGCAGTACTTC.

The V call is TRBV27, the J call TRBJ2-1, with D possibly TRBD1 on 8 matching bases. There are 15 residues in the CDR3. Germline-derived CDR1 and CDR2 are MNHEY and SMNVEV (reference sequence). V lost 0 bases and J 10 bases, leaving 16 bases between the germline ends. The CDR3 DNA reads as TGTGCCAGCAGTTTATCGAGGGGAGGGACAGGCGAGCAGTTCTTC. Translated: CASSLSRGGTGEQFF.

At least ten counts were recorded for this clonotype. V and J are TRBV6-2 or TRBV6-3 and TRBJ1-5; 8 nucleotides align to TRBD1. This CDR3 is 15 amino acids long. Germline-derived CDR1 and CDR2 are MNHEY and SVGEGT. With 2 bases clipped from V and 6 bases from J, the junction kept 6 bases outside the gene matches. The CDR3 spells CASSYAGQGGQPQHF. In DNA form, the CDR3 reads TGTGCCAGCAGTTACGCCGGACAGGGAGGTCAGCCCCAGCATTTT.

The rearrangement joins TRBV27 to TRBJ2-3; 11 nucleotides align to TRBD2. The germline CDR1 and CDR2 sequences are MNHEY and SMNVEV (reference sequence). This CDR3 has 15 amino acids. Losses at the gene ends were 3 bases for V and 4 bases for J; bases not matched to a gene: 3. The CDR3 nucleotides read TGTGCCAGCAGTTTTCTAGCGGGAGGATCAGATACGCAGTATTTT. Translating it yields CASSFLAGGSDTQYF.

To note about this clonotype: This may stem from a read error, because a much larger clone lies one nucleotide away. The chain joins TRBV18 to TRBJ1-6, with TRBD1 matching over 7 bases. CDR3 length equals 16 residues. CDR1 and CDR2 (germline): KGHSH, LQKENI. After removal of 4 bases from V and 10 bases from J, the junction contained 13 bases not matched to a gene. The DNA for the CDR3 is TGTGCCAGCTCACTAACGACAGGGTATAAGGACTCACCCCTCCACTTT. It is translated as CASSLTTGYKDSPLHF.

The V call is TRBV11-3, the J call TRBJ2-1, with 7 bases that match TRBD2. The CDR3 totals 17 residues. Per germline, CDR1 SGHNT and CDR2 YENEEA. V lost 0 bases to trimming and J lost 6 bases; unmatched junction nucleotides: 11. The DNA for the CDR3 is TGTGCCAGCAGCTTAGATCTAAGCGGGGCCCCCGGCAATGAGCAGTTCTTC. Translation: CASSLDLSGAPGNEQFF.

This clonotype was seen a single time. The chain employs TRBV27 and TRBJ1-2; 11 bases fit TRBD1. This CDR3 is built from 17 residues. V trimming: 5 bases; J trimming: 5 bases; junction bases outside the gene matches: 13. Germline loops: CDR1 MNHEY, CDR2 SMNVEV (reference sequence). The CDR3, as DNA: TGTGCCAGCAGTCCGATATCCGGGACAGGGGGACGATATGGCTACACCTTC. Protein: CASSPISGTGGRYGYTF.

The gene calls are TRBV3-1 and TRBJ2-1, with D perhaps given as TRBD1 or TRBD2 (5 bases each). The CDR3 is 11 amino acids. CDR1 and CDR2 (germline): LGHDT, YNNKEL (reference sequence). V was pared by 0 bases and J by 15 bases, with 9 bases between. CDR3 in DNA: TGTGCCAGCAGCCAAGAATACGGGACGTTCTTC. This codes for CASSQEYGTFF.

Here the CDR3 DNA reads TGTGCCAGCAGCTTAGCTCTAGCAGATACGCAGTATTTT. As protein: CASSLALADTQYF. This chain connects TRBV7-2 to TRBJ2-3; D not resolved. V was trimmed by 0 bases and J by 4 bases, leaving 5 bases between them. Germline assignment: CDR1 SGHTA and CDR2 FQGNSA. The CDR3 is made up of 13 amino acids. Complete variable domain (other parts from reference TRBV7-2 and TRBJ2-3): GAGVSQSPSNKVTEKGKDVELRCDPISGHTALYWYRQSLGQGLEFLIYFQGNSAPDKSGLPSDRFSAERTGGSVSTLTIQRTQQEDSAVYLCASSLALADTQYFGPGTRLTVL.

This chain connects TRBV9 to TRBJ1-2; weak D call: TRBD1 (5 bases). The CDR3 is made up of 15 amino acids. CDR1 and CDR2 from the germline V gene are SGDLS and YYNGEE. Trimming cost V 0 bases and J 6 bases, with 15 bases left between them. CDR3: CASSVATSPGDGYTF. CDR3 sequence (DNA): TGTGCCAGCAGCGTAGCTACAAGCCCGGGGGATGGCTACACCTTC.

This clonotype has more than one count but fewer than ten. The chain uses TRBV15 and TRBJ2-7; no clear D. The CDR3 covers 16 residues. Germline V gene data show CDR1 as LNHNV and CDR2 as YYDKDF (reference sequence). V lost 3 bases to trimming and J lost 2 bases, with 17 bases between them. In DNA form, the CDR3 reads TGTGCCACCAGCAGGGAAGACACCTTACATCCCTACGAGCAGTACTTC. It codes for CATSREDTLHPYEQYF.

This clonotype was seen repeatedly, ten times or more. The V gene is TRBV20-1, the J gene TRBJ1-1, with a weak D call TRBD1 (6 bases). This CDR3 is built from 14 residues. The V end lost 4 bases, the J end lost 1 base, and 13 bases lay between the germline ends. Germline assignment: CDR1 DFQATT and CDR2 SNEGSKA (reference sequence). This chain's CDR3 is CSAIEGGKNTEAFF. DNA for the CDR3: TGCAGTGCTATTGAGGGGGGAAAGAACACTGAAGCTTTCTTT.

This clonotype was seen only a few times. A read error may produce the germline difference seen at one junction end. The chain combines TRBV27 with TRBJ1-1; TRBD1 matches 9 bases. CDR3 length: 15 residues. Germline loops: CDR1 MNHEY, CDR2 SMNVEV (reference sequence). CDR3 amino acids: CAGSLQGALNTEAFF. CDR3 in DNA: TGTGCCGGCAGTTTACAGGGGGCCTTGAACACTGAAGCTTTCTTT.

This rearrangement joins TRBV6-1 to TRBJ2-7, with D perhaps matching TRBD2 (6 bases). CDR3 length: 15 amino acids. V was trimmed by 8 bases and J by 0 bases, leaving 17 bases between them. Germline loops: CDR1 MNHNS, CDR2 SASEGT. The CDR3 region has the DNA TGTGCCAGCCAAGTGGAGGGGCCGAGCTCCTACGAGCAGTACTTC. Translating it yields CASQVEGPSSYEQYF.

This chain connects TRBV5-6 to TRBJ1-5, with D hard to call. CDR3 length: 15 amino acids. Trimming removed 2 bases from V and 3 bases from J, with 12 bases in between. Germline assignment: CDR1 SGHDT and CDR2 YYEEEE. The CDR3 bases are TGTGCCAGCAGCTTTTTTCGGGAGATCAATCAGCCCCAGCATTTT. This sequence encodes CASSFFREINQPQHF. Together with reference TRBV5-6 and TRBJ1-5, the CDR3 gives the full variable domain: DAGVTQSPTHLIKTRGQQVTLRCSPKSGHDTVSWYQQALGQGPQFIFQYYEEEERQRGNFPDRFSGHQFPNYSSELNVNALLLGDSALYLCASSFFREINQPQHFGDGTRLSIL.